This T cell receptor (beta chain) came from a study of blood T cell repertoires in COVID-19. Clones were read by immunoSEQ multiplex PCR, and TCRdb kept only the in-frame ones, dropping some. This sample has about 130,000 clones, with more than 75% found just once. The CDR3 consists of 15 residues. Germline CDR1 SGHRS, CDR2 YFSETQ. With 4 bases clipped from V and 4 bases from J, the junction kept 4 bases outside the gene matches. The J gene is TRBJ2-1, the V gene TRBV5-1; 11 positions agree with TRBD2. The origin of this receptor is a human donor in a cohort sampled during active COVID-19. Sequenced: peripheral blood. As DNA, the CDR3 is TGCGCCAGCAGCGTTACTAGCGGGAGTTACAATGAGCAGTTCTTC. As protein: CASSVTSGSYNEQFF.